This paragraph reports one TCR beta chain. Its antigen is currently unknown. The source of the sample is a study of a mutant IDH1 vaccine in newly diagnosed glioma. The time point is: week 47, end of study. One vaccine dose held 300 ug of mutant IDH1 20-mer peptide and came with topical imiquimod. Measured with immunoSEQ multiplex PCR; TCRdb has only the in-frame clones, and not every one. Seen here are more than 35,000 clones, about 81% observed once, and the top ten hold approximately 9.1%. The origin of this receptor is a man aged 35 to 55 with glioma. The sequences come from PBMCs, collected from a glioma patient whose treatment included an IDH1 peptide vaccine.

The DNA of the CDR3 is TGTGCCAGCAGCTTAACGGGACAGGAGGAGATGAAACTGTTTTTT. The encoded protein is CASSLTGQEEMKLFF. The chain carries TRBV7-9 and TRBJ1-4; 8 bases fit TRBD1. The CDR3 is 15 residues long. CDR1 SEHNR and CDR2 FQNEAQ come from the germline V gene (reference sequence). Unmatched junction bases numbered 10, after V lost 2 bases and J lost 11 bases.